This entry lists 9 T cell receptor beta chains sequenced from one sample in a study of shared clonotypes between healthy human individuals. The table came from immunoSEQ multiplex PCR; TCRdb's copy has only in-frame clones and leaves some out. The repertoire includes a few million clones, 90% to 95% of them detected once, and roughly 0.14% sits in the top ten. Sample: naive CD4+ T cells sorted from blood. Regarding subset: CD45RA+ positively selected. The receptors originated from a man younger than 35 in good health.

CDR3 sequence (DNA): TGTGCCAGTAGATTGACTGTAACCGGGGAGCTGTTTTTT. This codes for CASRLTVTGELFF. This rearrangement joins TRBV19 to TRBJ2-2; D unclear. The CDR3 runs to 13 residues. Germline V lookup: CDR1 LNHDA, CDR2 SQIVND (reference sequence). Trimming removed 6 bases from V and 5 bases from J, with 10 bases in between.

V usage is TRBV28 and J usage is TRBJ1-4; D gene uncertain. V lost 3 bases, J lost 8 bases, and 10 bases lay in between. Germline V gene lookup returns CDR1 MDHEN and CDR2 SYDVKM. The CDR3 spans 13 residues. Written as DNA, the CDR3 is TGTGCCAGCAGTTTGGGTACTGGGGAAAAACTGTTTTTT. This sequence encodes CASSLGTGEKLFF.

This clone was detected only once. The gene calls are TRBV4-1 and TRBJ2-2; unclear D gene. Germline V gives CDR1 MGHRA, CDR2 YSYEKL. The CDR3 spans 16 residues. V was clipped by 0 bases and J by 4 bases, with 12 bases between them. The CDR3 loop reads CASSQENPTVTGELFF. The CDR3 nucleotides read TGCGCCAGCAGCCAAGAGAACCCGACTGTCACCGGGGAGCTGTTTTTT.

V usage is TRBV4-1 and J usage is TRBJ2-5; 11 bases align to TRBD2. V dropped 4 bases and J dropped 5; count of bases not matched to a gene: 6. Germline CDR1 MGHRA, CDR2 YSYEKL. The CDR3 loop spans 15 amino acids. CDR3 amino acids: CASSLLAGEAETQYF. The CDR3, as DNA: TGCGCCAGCAGCCTACTAGCGGGAGAGGCGGAGACCCAGTACTTC.

This chain connects TRBV6-4 to TRBJ2-2; perhaps D is TRBD1 or TRBD2 (5 bases each). The V and J ends lost 5 bases and 3 bases respectively, with 10 bases between them. Germline lookup yields CDR1 MRHNA and CDR2 SNTAGT. This CDR3 contains 14 residues. CDR3 sequence: CASSPLGDTGELFF. In nucleotides, the CDR3 is TGTGCCAGCAGTCCGTTGGGGGACACCGGGGAGCTGTTTTTT.

The rearrangement links TRBV4-3 to TRBJ1-1, with D perhaps TRBD1 (6 bases). Germline values: CDR1 LGHNA, CDR2 YSLEER. This CDR3 spans 18 amino acids. V lost 1 base and J 0 bases, leaving 18 bases between the germline ends. In nucleotides, the CDR3 is TGCGCCAGCAGCCAAGTACCCTCGACAGGCCTCATGAACACTGAAGCTTTCTTT. Translation: CASSQVPSTGLMNTEAFF.

The chain carries TRBV7-2 and TRBJ2-5; the D gene could be TRBD1 or TRBD2 (5 bases each). Trimming shortened V by 1 base and J by 5 bases, and 23 bases separated the two germline ends. The germline V gene encodes CDR1 SGHTA and CDR2 FQGNSA. The CDR3 runs 18 residues. The CDR3 nucleotides read TGTGCCAGCAGCTTAGTTCCCCCACCGGGACGCAAAGGGGAGACCCAGTACTTC. Its translation: CASSLVPPPGRKGETQYF. Combining the CDR3 with reference TRBV7-2 and TRBJ2-5 gives the whole variable domain GAGVSQSPSNKVTEKGKDVELRCDPISGHTALYWYRQSLGQGLEFLIYFQGNSAPDKSGLPSDRFSAERTGGSVSTLTIQRTQQEDSAVYLCASSLVPPPGRKGETQYFGPGTRLLVL.

This rearrangement joins TRBV14 to TRBJ1-2; D gene ambiguous. CDR3 size: 13 residues. Germline V CDR1 and CDR2: SGHDN, FVKESK. V was cut by 4 bases and J by 7 bases, with 13 bases left in between. The CDR3 region has the DNA TGTGCCAGCAGCCCCCAAGGACCCCCTGGCTACACCTTC. Protein: CASSPQGPPGYTF. The full variable domain, in which reference TRBV14 and TRBJ1-2 provide the parts outside the CDR3, is EAGVTQFPSHSVIEKGQTVTLRCDPISGHDNLYWYRRVMGKEIKFLLHFVKESKQDESGMPNNRFLAERTGGTYSTLKVQPAELEDSGVYFCASSPQGPPGYTFGSGTRLTVV.

The chain combines TRBV7-2 with TRBJ2-7, with D unclear. The germline V and J ends were trimmed by 6 bases and 12 bases, with 21 bases remaining between them. The CDR3 length is 13 residues. Germline V gives CDR1 SGHTA, CDR2 FQGNSA. The CDR3 spells CASRDPGPTDPYF. The DNA for the CDR3 is TGTGCCAGCAGGGACCCGGGTCCTACAGATCCGTACTTC.